This T cell receptor (beta chain) was identified during a study of shared clonotypes between healthy human individuals (dated by TCRdb to 2019 to 2021). In the study overall: A couple of women and three men aged 18 to 49 years were included in the cohort. To estimate repertoire size and how much clonotypes are shared between individuals, the study performed deep sequencing of blood TCR repertoires from 4 to 6 healthy adults. Different laboratories and diverse techniques were used to prepare libraries and sequence TCR repertoires, to increase sequencing depth and limit assay-specific biases. Between about 0.94 and 8.9 billion PBMCs per donor were obtained by leukapheresis. The study at large found these results: Only blood was sampled, and tissue TCR repertoires likely differ from those in blood. Based on pairwise subsampling, the degree of clonotype sharing among donors was expected to be affected by sequencing depth. The small number of donors limited the genetic and exposure-history diversity represented.

The donors were healthy, HIV-negative adults who had no recently reported acute infections or vaccinations. Every donor was a Caucasian adult living in Nashville, Tennessee, USA. For unsorted samples, 90 million or so PBMCs were counted and genomic DNA was extracted with the QIAamp DNA Blood Mini kit. After blood collection by leukapheresis, PBMCs were isolated using Ficoll-Histopaque density gradient centrifugation and then cryopreserved in the vapor phase of liquid nitrogen. Using the deep immunoSEQ assay, TCR CDR3 regions were amplified from genomic DNA by multiplex PCR. Extracted genomic DNA from each cell subset was spread evenly across all wells of several immunoSEQ 96-well plates, with each plate serving as a replicate. For unsorted PBMC, 300 to 350 ng genomic DNA, equal to 25,000 to 35,000 T cell genomes, was loaded into each replicate PCR. Ten immunoSEQ deep assay plates were used to sequence unsorted PBMC genomic DNA. Purified libraries were measured with a Qubit 3.0 fluorometer, size-checked on a Bioanalyzer 2100, and measured again with the KAPA Library Quantification kit. A separate single-read 150-cycle Illumina NextSeq 550 flow cell was used to sequence each immunoSEQ 96-well plate. In the original analysis: The immunoSEQ output contained only junctional sequences without quality scores, so filtering could not match that applied to full-length reads. Sequences were annotated with PyIR, a Python wrapper for IgBLAST v1.9, and V/J genes and CDR3 were assigned using IMGT germline references. Reads were removed for weak V/J assignments (E-value above 1e-6), missing CDR3, stop codons, out-of-frame junctions, or ambiguous translated residues. V3J clonotypes were defined as sequences sharing an identical inferred V gene, J gene, and CDR3 amino acid sequence. The percentage overlap between two repertoires was calculated by dividing the number of shared unique clonotypes by the size of the smaller repertoire. Repertoire richness was assessed with RTK rarefaction, the Chao1 estimator, and Recon v2.1 estimates of unobserved clonotypes. TCRdb provides this immuneACCESS table in a form limited to in-frame rearrangements. Some clones are lacking; in checked studies, under half of them reflect an unresolved V gene, and why the rest are absent is not known. The V and J calls and clone size were taken over from that table, and D and trimming were inferred from the DNA. The sample table holds about 470,000 clones, of which 70% to 80% were seen once. Jointly, the top ten make up under 15% of the sample.

In regard to this clone: Its antigen is unknown. Qualities for individual bases were not recorded, and no much larger clone is one base off.

The CDR3 goes from the cysteine to the phenylalanine over 14 residues. The entry retains the CDR3 DNA only, 42 bases that are in frame from base 1. V is reduced by 7 bases and J by 2 bases, leaving a spacing of 14 bases between them. Sequences SNHLY (CDR1) and FYNNEI (CDR2) are obtained from the germline V gene. The rearrangement combines TRBV2 with TRBJ1-2; the D gene is perhaps TRBD1, from 5 matching bases. This receptor was identified in a woman in her thirties or forties in good health. Some clones in this sample may be carry-over from other donors' samples. Sequencing was performed on PBMCs. For the CDR3, the sequence is CASNLGLSNYGYTF. In nucleotide form, the sequence is TGTGCCAGCAATTTGGGACTTTCAAACTATGGCTACACCTTC.